The next 14 T cell receptor beta chains were all read from a single sample in a study of blood T cells in healthy people across ages. A second PCR, run for about 7 to 11 cycles, used a sample-barcoded 5' primer plus a J-beta primer mix. MiXCR, applied by TCRdb to the 5' RACE reads, yields one record per CDR3 protein. The table lists about 830,000 distinct CDR3 sequences, 58% of them singletons. Sequencing was done on a sample of blood. The receptors derive from a man younger than 45 in good health.

The V gene is TRBV30, the J gene TRBJ1-1; D not certain. Between the trimmed V and J ends, which lost 2 bases and 1 base, there was a span of 8 bases. Looked up from germline, CDR1 is GTSNPN and CDR2 is SVGIG (reference sequence). The CDR3 totals 13 residues. The CDR3 nucleotides are TGTGCCTGGAGTTTCGACCCGAACACTGAAGCTTTCTTT. Translated: CAWSFDPNTEAFF.

The rearrangement uses TRBV12-3 or TRBV12-4 and TRBJ2-4; the D gene could be TRBD1 or TRBD2 (5 bases each). The end of the DNA is better explained by TRBJ2-7, so the J call may be wrong. The CDR3 has 15 residues. CDR3 region: CASSLTGTWGYEQYF. As DNA, the CDR3 is TGTGCCAGCAGCTTAACCGGGACCTGGGGCTACGAGCAGTACTTC.

This clonotype has only one observation. The V call is TRBV12-3 or TRBV12-4, the J call TRBJ2-3; D is undetermined. The CDR3 runs to 14 residues. V gave up 3 bases and J gave up 7 bases, with 14 bases separating them. This chain's CDR3 is CASSLGMAGYTQYF. CDR3 sequence (DNA): TGTGCCAGCAGTTTGGGTATGGCTGGTTATACGCAGTATTTT.

CDR3 loop: CASSQDGTGPDEQFF. In DNA, the CDR3 is TGCGCCAGCAGCCAAGATGGGACAGGCCCTGATGAGCAGTTCTTC. The gene calls are TRBV4-3 and TRBJ2-1; TRBD1 matches 8 bases. This CDR3 has 15 amino acids. V was pared by 0 bases and J by 8 bases, with 6 bases of the junction left unmatched. Germline loops: CDR1 LGHNA, CDR2 YSLEER.

This clonotype was found many times. The chain uses TRBV5-1 and TRBJ1-1, with a tentative D call TRBD1 (6 bases). The CDR3 is 16 residues long. Germline CDR1 SGHRS, CDR2 YFSETQ. Trimming pared 6 bases from V and 0 bases from J, leaving 18 bases between. CDR3 sequence (DNA): TGCGCCAGCACCCTTACAGTCACAGGGTTGAACACTGAAGCTTTCTTT. It specifies CASTLTVTGLNTEAFF.

The chain links TRBV9 to TRBJ2-1; a possible D gene is TRBD2 (5 bases). Germline CDR1 reads SGDLS; CDR2 reads YYNGEE. The CDR3 has 15 residues. V was cut by 3 bases and J by 4 bases, with 14 bases left in between. The CDR3 sequence: CASSEYGGGYNEQFF. The CDR3 nucleotides read TGTGCCAGCAGCGAGTACGGCGGCGGGTACAATGAGCAGTTCTTC.

The chain links TRBV20-1 to TRBJ2-7; D not certain. Trimming removed 4 bases from V and 1 base from J, with 8 bases in between. The CDR3 has 12 amino acids. Germline CDR1 DFQATT, CDR2 SNEGSKA (reference sequence). CDR3 nucleotides: TGCAGTGCTACCGACCGATCCTACGAGCAGTACTTC. It is translated as CSATDRSYEQYF.

The chain uses TRBV18 and TRBJ2-5; 13 nucleotides align to TRBD2. The CDR3 has 16 amino acids. The germline V gene encodes CDR1 KGHSH and CDR2 LQKENI. With 0 bases clipped from V and 11 bases from J, the junction kept 9 bases outside the gene matches. The CDR3 nucleotides read TGTGCCAGCTCACCACCGGGACTAGCGGGAAGGGAAGAGCAGTACTTC. It specifies CASSPPGLAGREEQYF.

The chain joins TRBV3-1 to TRBJ1-2; D is unclear. The V end lost 2 bases, the J end lost 0 bases, and 10 bases lay between the germline ends. This CDR3 is built from 15 residues. Germline CDR1 and CDR2: LGHDT and YNNKEL (reference sequence). The DNA of the CDR3 is TGTGCCAGCAGCCAATATCGCGGAGCTAACTATGGCTACACCTTC. Amino acids: CASSQYRGANYGYTF.

This clonotype was counted only a few times. The V gene is TRBV5-1, the J gene TRBJ2-1; no firm D call. Germline V CDR1 and CDR2: SGHRS, YFSETQ. Trimming stripped 4 bases from V and 10 bases from J, with 12 bases between. The CDR3 extends over 12 amino acids. Here the CDR3 reads CASSKSQREQFF. The CDR3 nucleotides are TGCGCCAGCAGCAAATCCCAGAGGGAGCAGTTCTTC.

The rearrangement uses TRBV20-1 and TRBJ2-1; unclear D gene. The J call may be incorrect, as the DNA end agrees better with TRBJ2-7. This CDR3 comprises 13 residues. Germline V CDR1 and CDR2: DFQATT, SNEGSKA (reference sequence). The CDR3 nucleotides are TGCAGTGCTAGAGGGGATATGCTTTACGAGCAGTACTTC. It yields the protein CSARGDMLYEQYF.

The chain has TRBV28 and TRBJ2-1, with D perhaps TRBD2 (6 bases). The germline V and J ends were trimmed by 4 bases and 9 bases, with 16 bases remaining between them. This CDR3 comprises 14 residues. From germline, CDR1 is MDHEN and CDR2 SYDVKM. The CDR3 protein is CASSSPRLVAEQFF. The CDR3 DNA is TGTGCCAGCAGTTCCCCTCGACTAGTAGCTGAGCAGTTCTTC.

The chain uses TRBV2 and TRBJ2-1; D is unresolved. The V gene's germline CDR1 is SNHLY and CDR2 FYNNEI. This CDR3 spans 14 amino acids. Trimming removed 7 bases from V and 4 bases from J, with 14 bases in between. In DNA, the CDR3 is TGTGCCAGCATTGAGACTCCCGGTTACAATGAGCAGTTCTTC. Protein sequence: CASIETPGYNEQFF.

The chain carries TRBV9 and TRBJ1-1; D may be TRBD1 (5 bases). The germline gives CDR1 SGDLS, CDR2 YYNGEE. V gave up 4 bases and J gave up 7 bases, with 23 bases separating them. The CDR3 spans 16 residues. The CDR3 spells CASSPHVMAGGDEAFF. In nucleotides, the CDR3 is TGTGCCAGCAGCCCACATGTGATGGCGGGGGGAGATGAAGCTTTCTTT.